This T cell receptor beta chain came from a study of T cell repertoires in cytomegalovirus infection. Study at large: Alongside well-studied HLA-B-restricted CMV epitopes, recently identified HLA-C-restricted CMV epitopes were also used.

TCRdb passed the reads through MiXCR, listing each CDR3 protein once. This table holds 640,000 or so distinct CDR3 sequences, about 30% found once. V was pared by 0 bases and J by 3 bases, with 15 bases between. This CDR3 has 16 residues. The V gene's germline CDR1 is LGHNA and CDR2 YSLEER. This clonotype was seen a few times. Its antigen is unknown. Findings and limits, study-wide: Cumulative public TCR beta family frequency identified CMV carriers with the relevant HLA. Dominant in the ex vivo response were TCR beta clonotypes restricted by HLA-C and specific for CMV.

Sequenced material: cultured PBMCs, taken from culture after CMV antigen stimulation. This sequence originates from a human donor in good health (CMV status not recorded). Some clones in this sample may be carry-over from other donors' samples. The J gene is TRBJ2-7, the V gene TRBV4-3; D is perhaps TRBD1 or TRBD2 (5 bases each). DNA for the CDR3: TGCGCCAGCAGCCAAGAGGTAACAGGAGGACACTACGAGCAGTACTTC. This translates into CASSQEVTGGHYEQYF.